This T cell receptor (beta chain) stems from a study of blood T cell repertoires in COVID-19 (dated by TCRdb to the early 2020s). The study in broad terms: Samples covering the acute and convalescent phases of COVID-19 were provided by collaborators in the United States, Italy and Spain. The prospective study material was composed of cDNA or gDNA derived from T cells, B-cell-depleted T cells, or PBMCs. Deeply sampled blood TCRbeta repertoires from subjects exposed to, actively infected with, or recovered from COVID-19 were included in the dataset. A freely available public database, intended as a resource for researchers studying the immune response to SARS-CoV-2, is where the repertoires were released. The samples were drawn from the first 160 participants of the ongoing ImmuneRACE study and from some 1,300 subjects provided by 6 global collaborators. The sample metadata nearly always contained a de-identified subject ID, COVID-19 status, age in years and sex. HLA class I and class II types, where available, came from metadata supplied by the sample provider rather than from assay-based typing.

At one collaborating source in Seattle, patients were enrolled during active infection and were followed longitudinally through the course of disease. The collaborating institutions used their own protocols to collect whole blood in K2EDTA tubes. Collaborator samples were shipped for TCRbeta analysis as frozen whole blood, isolated PBMCs, or DNA extracted from either sample type. Summary of the overall study and its limitations: The quantity of clinical and demographic metadata differed by source and by participant and was supplied without curation.

For this clone: Its antigen is currently not known. There are no base qualities to consult, and no much larger clone falls within one base.

The germline V gene provides CDR1 MDHEN and CDR2 SYDVKM. The CDR3 has 13 amino acids, counting the end cysteine and phenylalanine. Just the 39-base CDR3 DNA is kept, in frame starting at base 1. Germline trimming amounts to 6 bases on V and 5 bases on J, with 7 as the count of junction bases outside the gene matches. TCRbeta CDR3 regions were amplified from genomic DNA using the immunoSEQ Assay, a bias-controlled multiplex PCR. In the paper's pipeline: The number of nucleated cells in each sample was estimated by amplification of reference gene primers within the assay. To quantify the absolute abundance of each unique TCRbeta CDR3 rearrangement, sequence reads were collapsed and filtered. For each sample, productive Simpson clonality was calculated by taking the square root of Simpson's diversity index across productive rearrangements. Not all clones reach the TCRdb copy of this immuneACCESS table, which keeps in-frame sequences only. Checked studies attribute under half of the gap to unresolved V genes and leave the rest unexplained. Clone size and V and J calls were adopted from that table, with D and trimming inferred from the DNA. The sample has over 150,000 clones on record, 80% to 90% of them singletons. The ten largest make up less than 3.5% of the sample.

The V and J genes are TRBV28 and TRBJ2-7; 7 central nucleotides agree with TRBD1. Specimen: peripheral blood. The clonotype comes from a woman older than 75 with COVID-19, enrolled during active disease. The CDR3 loop reads CASRGTVPDEQYF. The nucleotide sequence is TGTGCCAGCAGGGGGACAGTACCCGACGAGCAGTACTTC.